A single sample is the source of the 26 T cell receptor beta chains below, sequenced in a study of CD8 T cells in Susac syndrome. RNA, at about 0.45 to 1 ug, was reverse transcribed with random hexamers. Via MiXCR, TCRdb re-called the immunoSEQ multiplex PCR reads, giving one row per CDR3 protein. Of around 160,000 distinct CDR3 sequences in the sample, just under 95% are singletons; the top ten hold around 0.15%. Sequencing input: CD4+ T cells from PBMCs. The receptors come from a human donor in good health.

The rearrangement links TRBV5-1 to TRBJ2-1; 12 bases agree with TRBD1. Germline-derived CDR1 and CDR2 are SGHRS and YFSETQ. V trimming: 4 bases; J trimming: 8 bases; junction bases outside the gene matches: 7. The CDR3 is 15 amino acids. CDR3 sequence reads: CASSTGQGALDEQFF. The CDR3 coding sequence is TGCGCCAGCAGCACGGGACAGGGGGCTTTAGATGAGCAGTTCTTC.

This clonotype was seen a single time. V usage is TRBV25-1 and J usage is TRBJ2-7; 10 bases line up with TRBD1. V lost 6 bases to trimming and J lost 6 bases; unmatched junction nucleotides: 11. CDR3 length: 15 residues. Germline assignment: CDR1 MGHDK and CDR2 SYGVNS. This CDR3 reads CASRPTGTGASEQYF. CDR3 coding DNA: TGTGCCAGCAGACCCACCGGGACAGGGGCGTCCGAGCAGTACTTC.

This chain links TRBV29-1 with TRBJ1-6; no firm D call. CDR1 and CDR2 (germline): SQVTM, ANQGSEA. Trimming cost V 0 bases and J 7 bases, with 13 bases left between them. This CDR3 is built from 15 residues. Here the CDR3 DNA reads TGCAGCGTTGAAGATCGTTACAGCCGGAATTCACCCCTCCACTTT. Its protein product is CSVEDRYSRNSPLHF.

This clonotype was found once. The chain combines TRBV3-1 with TRBJ2-2; D gene uncertain. The germline V gene has CDR1 LGHDT and CDR2 YNNKEL (reference sequence). The ends were cut back, 3 bases at V and 0 bases at J, with 8 bases in the middle. CDR3 length: 15 residues. This chain's CDR3 is CASSHRQPNTGELFF. In nucleotides, the CDR3 is TGTGCCAGCAGCCATAGACAACCGAACACCGGGGAGCTGTTTTTT.

CDR3 residues: CSAMTGANVLTF. The CDR3 nucleotides read TGCAGTGCGATGACTGGGGCCAACGTCCTGACTTTC. The chain links TRBV20-1 to TRBJ2-6; no firm D call. CDR1 and CDR2 (germline): DFQATT, SNEGSKA (reference sequence). The germline V and J ends were trimmed by 6 bases and 2 bases, with 5 bases remaining between them. The CDR3 length is 12 residues.

The genes are TRBV5-4 and TRBJ2-1, with D possibly matching TRBD1 (5 bases). CDR3 length equals 18 residues. Germline CDR1 SGHNT, CDR2 YYREEE (reference sequence). Trimming took off 0 bases at V and 3 bases at J, with 19 bases between the two ends. The CDR3 reads CASSLGAQGGHYYNEQFF. The CDR3 coding sequence is TGTGCCAGCAGCTTGGGGGCGCAGGGTGGTCACTACTACAATGAGCAGTTCTTC.

J is TRBJ2-3 and V is TRBV24-1; no clear D gene. Germline V CDR1 and CDR2: KGHDR, SFDVKD. This CDR3 is built from 11 residues. The germline V and J ends were trimmed by 4 bases and 11 bases, with 9 bases remaining between them. CDR3 region: CATSEAILQYF. In nucleotides, the CDR3 is TGTGCCACCAGTGAGGCCATACTGCAGTATTTT.

The chain links TRBV9 to TRBJ2-3; the match to TRBD1 covers 7 bases. CDR3 length equals 14 residues. V lost 4 bases to trimming and J lost 4 bases; unmatched junction nucleotides: 6. Germline CDR1 reads SGDLS; CDR2 reads YYNGEE. This CDR3 reads CASSPGQAPDTQYF. The DNA for the CDR3 is TGTGCCAGCAGCCCCGGACAGGCCCCAGATACGCAGTATTTT.

The V gene is TRBV19, the J gene TRBJ2-2; 7 positions agree with TRBD1. CDR3 size: 16 residues. V lost 4 bases, J lost 2 bases, and 7 bases stayed unmatched. CDR1 is LNHDA and CDR2 is SQIVND in the germline V gene (reference sequence). The CDR3 spells CASSTPGGANTGELFF. DNA of the CDR3: TGTGCCAGTAGTACCCCAGGGGGTGCAAACACCGGGGAGCTGTTTTTT.

The chain uses TRBV3-1 and TRBJ2-2; weak D call: TRBD2 (5 bases). The CDR3 extends over 13 amino acids. Trimming removed 1 base from V and 5 bases from J, with 5 bases in between. CDR1 is LGHDT, CDR2 YNNKEL, per germline (reference sequence). The CDR3 sequence is CASSQVATGELFF. In nucleotides, the CDR3 is TGTGCCAGCAGCCAAGTAGCGACCGGGGAGCTGTTTTTT.

The genes are TRBV12-3 or TRBV12-4 and TRBJ1-2; tentatively, D is TRBD1 (6 bases). There are 15 residues in the CDR3. V was trimmed by 6 bases and J by 11 bases, leaving 25 bases between them. In nucleotides, the CDR3 is TGTGCCAGCAGGCCATCCCGGGACACAATGAGTGGTTACACCTTC. This gives the protein CASRPSRDTMSGYTF.

The chain carries TRBV7-2 and TRBJ2-5; possible D gene TRBD2, 5 bases. The CDR3 covers 15 residues. Trimming cost V 3 bases and J 5 bases, with 16 bases left between them. Germline loops: CDR1 SGHTA, CDR2 FQGNSA. The CDR3 bases are TGTGCCAGCAGCTTTAGGTCCCTAGCCGGCGAGACCCAGTACTTC. Amino acids: CASSFRSLAGETQYF.

This clonotype occurred a few times. The genes are TRBV7-2 and TRBJ2-5, with TRBD2 matching 8 bases. J was trimmed by 2 bases and V by 1 base; bases with no gene match: 6. Per germline, CDR1 SGHTA and CDR2 FQGNSA. The CDR3 covers 16 residues. CDR3 coding DNA: TGTGCCAGCAGCTTAGGGAGCCAGCGGGGGCAAGAGACCCAGTACTTC. Encoded protein: CASSLGSQRGQETQYF.

The CDR3 DNA is TGTGCCTGGAGCCCTAGTGCAGAGACCCAGTACTTC. Protein product: CAWSPSAETQYF. The chain combines TRBV30 with TRBJ2-5; D unclear. Trimming removed 3 bases at V and 4 bases at J, with 9 bases between. There are 12 residues in the CDR3. Germline V lookup: CDR1 GTSNPN, CDR2 SVGIG (reference sequence).

CDR3 residues: CSASRPGVGPEQYF. DNA of the CDR3: TGCAGTGCTAGTCGGCCGGGGGTCGGTCCCGAGCAGTACTTC. The chain uses TRBV20-1 and TRBJ2-7, with D possibly matching TRBD2 (6 bases). Trimming stripped 3 bases from V and 6 bases from J, with 18 bases between. The CDR3 consists of 14 residues. Germline V gives CDR1 DFQATT, CDR2 SNEGSKA (reference sequence).

The gene calls are TRBV29-1 and TRBJ2-1; TRBD1 is a possible D gene (6 bases). This CDR3 has 13 amino acids. Trimming removed 6 bases at V and 6 bases at J, with 15 bases between. In germline, CDR1 is SQVTM, CDR2 ANQGSEA. The CDR3 sequence: CSVVTWGLNEQFF. CDR3 bases: TGCAGCGTGGTGACCTGGGGGCTCAATGAGCAGTTCTTC.

V gene TRBV20-1 combines with J gene TRBJ2-7, with no clear D. V was pared by 3 bases and J by 6 bases, with 15 bases between. Per the germline V gene, CDR1 is DFQATT and CDR2 is SNEGSKA (reference sequence). There are 13 residues in the CDR3. CDR3 sequence: CSASQLPLGEQYF. CDR3 DNA sequence: TGCAGTGCTAGTCAGCTCCCTCTTGGCGAGCAGTACTTC.

The genes are TRBV4-2 and TRBJ2-7; 11 nucleotides line up with TRBD2. Germline CDR1 is LGHNA and CDR2 is YNFKEQ. The J segment lost 2 bases and the V segment lost 5 bases, leaving 8 bases of the junction unmatched. The length of the CDR3 is 16 residues. Here the CDR3 DNA reads TGTGCCAGCAGCACAGTAACTAGCGGGGGAGCCTACGAGCAGTACTTC. Amino acids: CASSTVTSGGAYEQYF.

This clonotype was seen only once. The chain couples TRBV20-1 to TRBJ1-3; D is ambiguous. The CDR3 loop spans 13 amino acids. Looked up from germline, CDR1 is DFQATT and CDR2 is SNEGSKA (reference sequence). V shed 3 bases and J shed 0 bases, with 6 bases lying between them. The CDR3 spells CSASESSGNTIYF. In DNA form, the CDR3 reads TGCAGTGCTAGCGAGAGCTCTGGAAACACCATATATTTT.

V and J are TRBV30 and TRBJ2-5; 8 bases align to TRBD1. V shed 8 bases, J shed 7 bases, and the junction held 18 bases outside the gene matches. The CDR3 is 15 amino acids. In germline, CDR1 is GTSNPN, CDR2 SVGIG (reference sequence). As DNA, the CDR3 is TGTGCCCGCTCGAGGAGGACAGGGTCTTGGGGGACCCAGTACTTC. Protein: CARSRRTGSWGTQYF.

This sequence joins TRBV3-1 and TRBJ1-2, with unresolved D. Trimming cost V 1 base and J 8 bases, with 14 bases left between them. The CDR3 runs 14 residues. Germline-derived CDR1 and CDR2 are LGHDT and YNNKEL (reference sequence). The CDR3 is CASSQGLAAGGYTF. The CDR3 DNA reads as TGTGCCAGCAGCCAAGGTCTCGCAGCTGGGGGCTACACCTTC.

This chain uses TRBV12-3 or TRBV12-4 with TRBJ1-5; D not certain. CDR3 length equals 14 residues. V was shortened by 2 bases and J by 3 bases, with 8 bases between the two germline ends. The CDR3 is CASSLFPDNQPQHF. For the CDR3, the DNA is TGTGCCAGCAGTTTATTCCCTGACAATCAGCCCCAGCATTTT.

This chain links TRBV3-1 with TRBJ2-1; D tentatively fits TRBD1 or TRBD2 (6 bases each). The germline CDR1 and CDR2 sequences are LGHDT and YNNKEL (reference sequence). The V end was cut by 4 bases, the J end by 2 bases, with 15 bases between. CDR3 length: 16 residues. The CDR3 loop reads CASSPFGGGTYNEQFF. CDR3 DNA: TGTGCCAGCAGCCCCTTCGGAGGGGGTACCTACAATGAGCAGTTCTTC.

V and J are TRBV6-2 or TRBV6-3 and TRBJ2-7, with 7 positions matching TRBD2. This CDR3 spans 15 amino acids. CDR1 and CDR2 from the germline V gene are MNHEY and SVGEGT. Trimming cost V 6 bases and J 3 bases; bases outside gene matches: 11. The CDR3 loop is CASRPGEGKGYEQYF. In DNA, the CDR3 is TGTGCCAGCAGACCCGGGGAGGGGAAAGGCTACGAGCAGTACTTC.

The chain is built from TRBV28 and TRBJ1-5, with D unclear. V lost 7 bases and J lost 0, with 10 bases in between. The germline V gene encodes CDR1 MDHEN and CDR2 SYDVKM. This CDR3 contains 14 residues. The CDR3: CASIVSSSNQPQHF. CDR3 coding DNA: TGTGCCAGCATTGTTTCCAGTAGCAATCAGCCCCAGCATTTT.

The chain joins TRBV6-5 to TRBJ1-4; maybe TRBD1 (6 bases). The CDR3 spans 16 residues. The V and J ends lost 0 bases and 8 bases respectively, with 16 bases between them. Germline V gene data show CDR1 as MNHEY and CDR2 as SVGAGI. The CDR3 sequence: CASSYSMTSQGEKLFF. CDR3 DNA sequence: TGTGCCAGCAGTTACTCGATGACTTCTCAGGGGGAAAAACTGTTTTTT.